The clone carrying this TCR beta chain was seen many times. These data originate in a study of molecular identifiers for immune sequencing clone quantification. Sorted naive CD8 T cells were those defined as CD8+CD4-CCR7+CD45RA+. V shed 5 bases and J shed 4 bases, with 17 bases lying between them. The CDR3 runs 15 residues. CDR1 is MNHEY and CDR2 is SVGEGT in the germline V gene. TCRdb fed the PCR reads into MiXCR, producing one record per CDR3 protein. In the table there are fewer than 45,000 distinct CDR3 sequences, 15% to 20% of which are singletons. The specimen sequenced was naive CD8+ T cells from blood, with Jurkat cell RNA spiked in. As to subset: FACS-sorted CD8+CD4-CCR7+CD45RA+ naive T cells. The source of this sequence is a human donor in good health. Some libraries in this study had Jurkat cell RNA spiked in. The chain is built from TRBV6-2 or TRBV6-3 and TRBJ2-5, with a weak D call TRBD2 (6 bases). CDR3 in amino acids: CASSVGLPRPETQYF. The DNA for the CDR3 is TGTGCCAGCAGTGTAGGACTACCCAGGCCAGAGACCCAGTACTTC.